These 13 T cell receptor beta chains share one sample of origin, sequenced in a study of graft-versus-host responses after intestinal transplantation. Measured with immunoSEQ multiplex PCR; TCRdb has only the in-frame clones, and not every one. The sample yields almost 40,000 clones, roughly 95% seen once. These receptors lack a known antigen. This material consisted of unstimulated CD8+ T cells sorted from spleen or lymph node cells, taken before transplant. The source of these receptors is a human donor who was the organ donor for an intestinal transplant.

This sequence joins TRBV28 and TRBJ1-6; 9 bases are a match to TRBD1. CDR3 length: 18 amino acids. Trimming removed 5 bases from V and 9 bases from J; junction bases left unmatched: 17. Germline V lookup: CDR1 MDHEN, CDR2 SYDVKM. This CDR3 reads CASSQGDRAYGYSSPLHF. The CDR3 DNA reads as TGTGCCAGCAGTCAAGGGGACAGGGCATACGGGTACAGTTCACCCCTCCACTTT. The full variable domain, its missing parts supplied by reference TRBV28 and TRBJ1-6, is DVKVTQSSRYLVKRTGEKVFLECVQDMDHENMFWYRQDPGLGLRLIYFSYDVKMKEKGDIPEGYSVSREKKERFSLILESASTNQTSMYLCASSQGDRAYGYSSPLHFGNGTRLTVT.

The rearrangement links TRBV2 to TRBJ1-4; 7 bases align to TRBD1. The length of the CDR3 is 17 residues. Germline V gives CDR1 SNHLY, CDR2 FYNNEI. Trimming took 2 bases from V and 0 from J; bases not matched to a gene: 6. CDR3 nucleotides: TGTGCCAGCAGTGAACGGCAGGGGGTTGCAACTAATGAAAAACTGTTTTTT. Its translation is CASSERQGVATNEKLFF. The whole variable domain, filled in from reference TRBV2 and TRBJ1-4, reads EPEVTQTPSHQVTQMGQEVILRCVPISNHLYFYWYRQILGQKVEFLVSFYNNEISEKSEIFDDQFSVERPDGSNFTLKIRSTKLEDSAMYFCASSERQGVATNEKLFFGSGTQLSVL.

This clone came up once. The chain is built from TRBV30 and TRBJ2-2; D is uncertain. Germline V CDR1 and CDR2: GTSNPN, SVGIG (reference sequence). This CDR3 comprises 11 residues. Trimming left V 3 bases short and J 6 bases short, with 5 bases between. CDR3 in amino acids: CAWSQAGELFF. DNA of the CDR3: TGTGCCTGGAGCCAGGCCGGGGAGCTGTTTTTT.

The CDR3 DNA reads as TGTGCCAGTAGTATGACGCCGCTGGGACTATCCACCGGGGAGCTGTTTTTT. It translates to CASSMTPLGLSTGELFF. J is TRBJ2-2 and V is TRBV19; TRBD2 matches at 7 bases. The CDR3 totals 17 residues. V was clipped by 3 bases and J by 4 bases; unmatched bases: 11. The germline gives CDR1 LNHDA, CDR2 SQIVND (reference sequence). The full variable domain, with the rest looked up from reference TRBV19 and TRBJ2-2, is DGGITQSPKYLFRKEGQNVTLSCEQNLNHDAMYWYRQDPGQGLRLIYYSQIVNDFQKGDIAEGYSVSREKKESFPLTVTSAQKNPTAFYLCASSMTPLGLSTGELFFGEGSRLTVL.

V and J are TRBV29-1 and TRBJ2-7; 7 bases are shared with TRBD1. Looked up from germline, CDR1 is SQVTM and CDR2 is ANQGSEA. This CDR3 is built from 12 residues. Trimming removed 0 bases from V and 4 bases from J; junction bases left unmatched: 0. The CDR3 loop reads CSVEDRGYEQYF. The CDR3 DNA sequence: TGCAGCGTTGAAGACAGGGGGTACGAGCAGTACTTC.

The chain employs TRBV9 and TRBJ1-1; tentative D call: TRBD1 (6 bases). Between the trimmed V and J ends, which lost 0 bases and 3 bases, there was a span of 12 bases. The germline CDR1 and CDR2 sequences are SGDLS and YYNGEE. The CDR3 extends over 15 amino acids. CDR3: CASSVAQGTYTEAFF. As DNA, the CDR3 is TGTGCCAGCAGCGTAGCTCAGGGGACGTACACTGAAGCTTTCTTT. The full variable domain, rest sourced from reference TRBV9 and TRBJ1-1, is DSGVTQTPKHLITATGQRVTLRCSPRSGDLSVYWYQQSLDQGLQFLIQYYNGEERAKGNILERFSAQQFPDLHSELNLSSLELGDSALYFCASSVAQGTYTEAFFGQGTRLTVV.

The chain joins TRBV13 to TRBJ2-7, with 8 bases lining up with TRBD2. J lost 4 bases, V lost 5 bases, and 7 bases had no gene match. Germline loops: CDR1 PRHDT, CDR2 FYEKMQ (reference sequence). This CDR3 contains 14 residues. The DNA for the CDR3 is TGTGCCAGCAGCCCGGGGGGGGCGGGTTACGAGCAGTACTTC. Amino acids: CASSPGGAGYEQYF.

V gene TRBV4-1 combines with J gene TRBJ1-6; 8 positions agree with TRBD1. The V gene's germline CDR1 is MGHRA and CDR2 YSYEKL. V lost 3 bases and J lost 4; bases outside the gene matches: 11. The CDR3 spans 18 residues. The CDR3 spells CASSQTDRAPPYNSPLHF. CDR3 nucleotides: TGCGCCAGCAGCCAGACGGACAGGGCCCCCCCTTATAATTCACCCCTCCACTTT.

The chain couples TRBV7-2 to TRBJ2-7, with D possibly TRBD1 on 5 matching bases. The ends were cut back, 1 base at V and 5 bases at J, with 18 bases in the middle. The germline gives CDR1 SGHTA, CDR2 FQGNSA. The CDR3 spans 16 residues. CDR3 bases: TGTGCCAGCAGCTTAGGTCTTTCCCAGGGTCGGAACGAGCAGTACTTC. Its protein product is CASSLGLSQGRNEQYF.

The CDR3 sequence is CASSFTDTQYF. The CDR3 DNA sequence: TGTGCCAGCAGCTTCACAGATACGCAGTATTTT. V gene TRBV7-2 combines with J gene TRBJ2-3; no firm D call. This CDR3 spans 11 amino acids. The germline V and J ends were trimmed by 3 bases and 2 bases, with 0 bases remaining between them. Germline-derived CDR1 and CDR2 are SGHTA and FQGNSA. The full variable domain, in which reference TRBV7-2 and TRBJ2-3 provide the parts outside the CDR3, is GAGVSQSPSNKVTEKGKDVELRCDPISGHTALYWYRQSLGQGLEFLIYFQGNSAPDKSGLPSDRFSAERTGGSVSTLTIQRTQQEDSAVYLCASSFTDTQYFGPGTRLTVL.

V gene TRBV11-3 combines with J gene TRBJ2-7; D is ambiguous. Germline values: CDR1 SGHNT, CDR2 YENEEA. The CDR3 is 15 residues long. V was trimmed by 6 bases and J by 4 bases, leaving 19 bases between them. The CDR3 loop is CASRNTESLGYEQYF. The CDR3 nucleotides are TGTGCCAGCAGAAATACGGAGTCTTTAGGATACGAGCAGTACTTC.

This clone came up once. Different DNA sequences within this sample yield the same CDR3. This chain connects TRBV6-5 to TRBJ2-7, with D perhaps assigned TRBD1 or TRBD2 (5 bases each). Germline-derived CDR1 and CDR2 are MNHEY and SVGAGI. The ends were cut back, 2 bases at V and 3 bases at J, with 8 bases in the middle. The CDR3 is made up of 13 amino acids. The CDR3 DNA reads as TGTGCCAGCAGTTACGGGGGAAGCTACGAGCAGTACTTC. Protein sequence: CASSYGGSYEQYF.

The sample holds one count of this clone. J is TRBJ1-4 and V is TRBV4-1; D is ambiguous. Germline V gene data show CDR1 as MGHRA and CDR2 as YSYEKL. Trimming pared 4 bases from V and 1 base from J, leaving 10 bases between. The CDR3 runs 15 residues. The CDR3 is CASSRSDGTNEKLFF. CDR3 nucleotide sequence: TGCGCCAGCAGCCGATCAGACGGAACTAATGAAAAACTGTTTTTT.